This T cell receptor (beta chain) was sequenced during a study of cytomegalovirus exposure and HLA in healthy donors. With 60 Vbeta and 13 Jbeta primers, the PCR was carried out. The protocol was immunoSEQ multiplex PCR, while the TCRdb copy is restricted to in-frame clones and leaves out a portion. Among roughly 110,000 clones listed, 65% to 75% were seen once. The receptor comes from a female donor in good health and CMV-seronegative. Sequencing was carried out using PBMCs.

CDR3 nucleotide sequence: TGTGCCAGCACCCTTCAGCGGAGAGGGCTAGAGACCCAGTACTTC. Amino acid sequence: CASTLQRRGLETQYF. The chain carries TRBV28 and TRBJ2-5; D might be TRBD2 (5 bases). Germline V gene sequence: CDR1 MDHEN, CDR2 SYDVKM. V shed 7 bases and J shed 4 bases, with 19 bases lying between them. The CDR3 extends over 15 amino acids.